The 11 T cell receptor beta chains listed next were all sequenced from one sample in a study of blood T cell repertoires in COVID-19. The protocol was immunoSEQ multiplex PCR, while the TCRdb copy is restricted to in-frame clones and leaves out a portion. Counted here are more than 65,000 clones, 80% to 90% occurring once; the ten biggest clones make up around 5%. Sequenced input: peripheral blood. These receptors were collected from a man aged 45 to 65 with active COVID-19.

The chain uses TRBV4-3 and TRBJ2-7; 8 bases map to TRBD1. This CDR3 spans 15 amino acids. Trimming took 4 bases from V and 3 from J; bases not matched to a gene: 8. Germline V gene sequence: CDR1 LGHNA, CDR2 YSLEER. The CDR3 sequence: CASSRFKDRDYEQYF. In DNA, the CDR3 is TGCGCCAGCAGCCGCTTTAAGGACAGGGACTACGAGCAGTACTTC.

The CDR3 here is CASSLGGGSEFF. The CDR3 DNA sequence: TGTGCCAGCAGTTTAGGAGGTGGGAGTGAGTTCTTC. The rearrangement joins TRBV27 to TRBJ2-1; tentatively, D is TRBD2 (5 bases). This CDR3 is built from 12 residues. Trimming stripped 2 bases from V and 14 bases from J, with 13 bases between. Germline-derived CDR1 and CDR2 are MNHEY and SMNVEV (reference sequence).

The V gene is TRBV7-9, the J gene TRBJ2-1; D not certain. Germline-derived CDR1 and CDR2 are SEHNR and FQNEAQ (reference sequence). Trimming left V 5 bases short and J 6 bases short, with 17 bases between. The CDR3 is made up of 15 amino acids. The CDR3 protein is CASSHTDGRLNEQFF. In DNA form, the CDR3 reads TGTGCCAGCAGCCACACTGATGGGCGTCTCAATGAGCAGTTCTTC.

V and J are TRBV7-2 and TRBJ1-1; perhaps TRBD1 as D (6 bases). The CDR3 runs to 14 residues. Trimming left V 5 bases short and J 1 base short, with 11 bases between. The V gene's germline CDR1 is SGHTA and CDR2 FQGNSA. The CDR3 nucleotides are TGTGCCAGCAGCCTCCAGACAGGGAACACTGAAGCTTTCTTT. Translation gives CASSLQTGNTEAFF.

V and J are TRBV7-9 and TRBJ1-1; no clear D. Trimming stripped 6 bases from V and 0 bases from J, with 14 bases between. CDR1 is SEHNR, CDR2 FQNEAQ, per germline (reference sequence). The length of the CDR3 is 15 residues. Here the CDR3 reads CASSYDGGMNTEAFF. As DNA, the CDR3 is TGTGCCAGCAGTTATGACGGAGGCATGAACACTGAAGCTTTCTTT.

CDR3 sequence: CASGSGHSNEKLFF. Here the CDR3 DNA reads TGTGCTAGTGGTTCAGGGCACTCTAATGAAAAACTGTTTTTT. The V call is TRBV12-5, the J call TRBJ1-4; D may be TRBD1 (5 bases). The V and J ends lost 4 bases and 3 bases respectively, with 9 bases between them. The length of the CDR3 is 14 residues. Germline V lookup: CDR1 LGHNT, CDR2 FRNRAP.

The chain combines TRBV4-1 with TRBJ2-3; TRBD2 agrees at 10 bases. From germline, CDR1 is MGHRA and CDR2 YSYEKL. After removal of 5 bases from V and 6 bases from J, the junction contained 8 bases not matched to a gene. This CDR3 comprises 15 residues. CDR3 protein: CASSAIAGGRDTQYF. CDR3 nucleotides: TGCGCCAGCAGCGCCATAGCGGGGGGTAGGGATACGCAGTATTTT.

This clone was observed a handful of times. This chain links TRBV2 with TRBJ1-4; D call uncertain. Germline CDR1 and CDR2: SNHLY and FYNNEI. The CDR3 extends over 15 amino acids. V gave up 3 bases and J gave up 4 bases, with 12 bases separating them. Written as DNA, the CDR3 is TGTGCCAGCAGTGAGGGATTGAGGGATAATGAAAAACTGTTTTTT. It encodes CASSEGLRDNEKLFF.

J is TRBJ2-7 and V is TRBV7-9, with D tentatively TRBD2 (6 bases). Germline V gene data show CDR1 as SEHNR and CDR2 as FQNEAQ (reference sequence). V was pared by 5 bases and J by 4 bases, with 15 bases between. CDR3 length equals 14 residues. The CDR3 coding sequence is TGTGCCAGCAGCCCTGGGGAGGAAAAGTACGAGCAGTACTTC. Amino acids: CASSPGEEKYEQYF.

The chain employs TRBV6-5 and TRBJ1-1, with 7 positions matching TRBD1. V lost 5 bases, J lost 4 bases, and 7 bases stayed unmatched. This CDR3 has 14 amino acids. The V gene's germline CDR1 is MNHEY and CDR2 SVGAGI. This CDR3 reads CASSRDREATEAFF. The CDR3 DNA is TGTGCCAGCAGTCGAGACAGGGAGGCCACTGAAGCTTTCTTT.

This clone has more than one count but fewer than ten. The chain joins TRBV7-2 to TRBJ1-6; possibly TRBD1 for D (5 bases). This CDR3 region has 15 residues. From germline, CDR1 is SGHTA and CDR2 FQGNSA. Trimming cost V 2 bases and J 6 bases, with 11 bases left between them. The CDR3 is CASSLKWGGNSPLHF. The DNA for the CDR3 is TGTGCCAGCAGCTTAAAATGGGGGGGTAATTCACCCCTCCACTTT.